This T cell receptor (beta chain) stems from a study of blood T cells in healthy people across ages. Across the whole study: About one barcoded beta molecule was captured per two T cells (by template switching). Study-wide results and caveats: Possibly, changes in expanded clonotypes were confounded because donor CMV status was unknown. Aged donors had fewer naive CD4+ cells and lower diversity than long-lived donors.

Next came a second PCR, run for about 7 to 12 cycles, which used a sample-barcoded 5' primer along with a J-beta primer mix. Each CDR3 protein is one row after TCRdb ran MiXCR on the 5' RACE reads. The sample consists of around 1,900,000 distinct CDR3 sequences, about two fifths of them appearing once. As for this clonotype: Its antigen is unknown.

There are 16 residues in the CDR3. V shed 2 bases and J shed 2 bases, with 15 bases lying between them. Germline V gene sequence: CDR1 LGHNA, CDR2 YNFKEQ. This sequence originates from a human donor in good health. V gene TRBV4-2 combines with J gene TRBJ1-1, with D perhaps TRBD1 (6 bases). Sequencing was carried out using blood. The chain's CDR3 is CASSQTWTVGNTEAFF. For the CDR3, the DNA is TGTGCCAGCAGCCAAACGTGGACAGTGGGCAACACTGAAGCTTTCTTT.